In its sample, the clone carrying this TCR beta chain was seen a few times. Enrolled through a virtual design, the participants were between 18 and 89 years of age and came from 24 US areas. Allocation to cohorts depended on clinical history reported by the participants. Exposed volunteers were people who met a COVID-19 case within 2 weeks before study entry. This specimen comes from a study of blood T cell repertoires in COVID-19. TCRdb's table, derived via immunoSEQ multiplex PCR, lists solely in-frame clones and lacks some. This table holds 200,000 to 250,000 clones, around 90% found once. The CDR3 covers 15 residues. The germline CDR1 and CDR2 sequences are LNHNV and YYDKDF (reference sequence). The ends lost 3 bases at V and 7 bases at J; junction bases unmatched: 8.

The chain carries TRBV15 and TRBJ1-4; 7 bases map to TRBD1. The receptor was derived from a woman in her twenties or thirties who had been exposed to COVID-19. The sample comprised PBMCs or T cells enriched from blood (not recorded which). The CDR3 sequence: CATSSPGTEGEKLFF. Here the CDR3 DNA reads TGTGCCACCAGCAGCCCCGGGACAGAAGGTGAAAAACTGTTTTTT. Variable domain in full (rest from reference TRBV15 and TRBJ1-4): DAMVIQNPRYQVTQFGKPVTLSCSQTLNHNVMYWYQQKSSQAPKLLFHYYDKDFNNEADTPDNFQSRRPNTSFCFLDIRSPGLGDTAMYLCATSSPGTEGEKLFFGSGTQLSVL.